The sequence of this T cell receptor (beta chain) was determined in a study of radiation and T cells in renal cell carcinoma. Overall study results and limits: Top tumor clonotypes rose in blood 2 weeks post-radiation, then contracted.

Some clones are missing from TCRdb's copy, which holds only in-frame ones; the method was immunoSEQ multiplex PCR. This sample carries approximately 150,000 clones, approximately 86% of them seen once, and the ten largest clones take less than 20%. Time point specified: blood 4 weeks post-SBRT, at nephrectomy. Treatment given: 15 Gy SBRT to primary tumor, nephrectomy 4 weeks later. Radiation-treated patients gave blood at baseline, week 2 and week 4. Comment on this clone: Its antigen remains unidentified.

CDR3 length: 15 residues. V shed 4 bases, J shed 6 bases, and the junction held 4 bases outside the gene matches. Germline values: CDR1 MNHEY, CDR2 SVGAGI. Here the sequenced sample was blood, taken from a patient whose treatment included radiotherapy and nephrectomy. This sequence originates from a woman between 50 and 59 years old with renal cell carcinoma. This sequence joins TRBV6-5 and TRBJ1-6, with 9 positions matching TRBD1. The CDR3 protein is CASSFGTGSNSPLHF. DNA of the CDR3: TGTGCCAGCAGTTTCGGGACAGGGAGTAATTCACCCCTCCACTTT.